The rows below give T cell receptor beta chains drawn from one sample of a study of cytomegalovirus exposure and HLA in healthy donors. Produced via immunoSEQ multiplex PCR; TCRdb's table is partial and in-frame only. In the table there are 150,000 or so clones, roughly 77% of which are singletons. Specimen: PBMCs. Receptors originate from a man between 18 and 29 years old in good health and CMV-seropositive. The CDR3 runs from the conserved cysteine through the conserved F or W. Fields, in order: CDR3 protein, CDR3 DNA, J gene, V gene, D gene, clone size. The D gene is left open where the match is weak. Where a row states a size, it is once, few, many or the class of an expanded clone; other rows omit it.

CASSLRLLADNEQFF	TGTGCCAGCAGTCTTCGGCTACTAGCGGACAATGAGCAGTTCTTC	TRBJ2-1	TRBV6-5	TRBD2	-
CASTPLRRVAYNEQFF	TGTGCCAGCACCCCTCTACGCAGGGTGGCTTACAATGAGCAGTTCTTC	TRBJ2-1	TRBV7-9	-	-
CASSEAMGQGPNQPQHF	TGTGCCAGCAGTGAAGCTATGGGACAGGGCCCCAATCAGCCCCAGCATTTT	TRBJ1-5	TRBV6-1	TRBD1	-
CASSHGRTYEQYF	TGTGCCAGCAGTCACGGGAGAACCTACGAGCAGTACTTC	TRBJ2-7	TRBV28	-	-
CASSLQRQGKNTEAFF	TGCGCCAGCAGCTTGCAGCGACAGGGTAAGAACACTGAAGCTTTCTTT	TRBJ1-1	TRBV5-1	TRBD1	-
CASSFGDRENQPQHF	TGTGCCAGCAGTTTCGGAGACAGGGAAAATCAGCCCCAGCATTTT	TRBJ1-5	TRBV28	TRBD1	few
CASSARRFSYNEQFF	TGCGCCAGCAGTGCGAGGAGGTTCTCCTACAATGAGCAGTTCTTC	TRBJ2-1	TRBV10-1	-	-
CASSFMGGGTSEQFF	TGTGCCAGCAGCTTTATGGGGGGAGGAACGTCAGAGCAGTTCTTC	TRBJ2-1	TRBV5-8	-	-
CASKRQSNQPQHF	TGTGCCAGCAAACGACAGAGCAATCAGCCCCAGCATTTT	TRBJ1-5	TRBV6-1	-	-
CSVEDGLFGGSEAFF	TGCAGCGTTGAAGACGGACTTTTTGGGGGCTCTGAAGCTTTCTTT	TRBJ1-1	TRBV29-1	-	-
CASSLLPTQGLPDTQYF	TGTGCCAGCAGCTTACTCCCGACGCAGGGGTTACCAGATACGCAGTATTTT	TRBJ2-3	TRBV7-7	-	-
CASSPVPYGYTF	TGTGCCAGCAGCCCAGTGCCCTATGGCTACACCTTC	TRBJ1-2	TRBV9	-	-
CASSPGGAAGNTIYF	TGTGCCAGCAGCCCGGGCGGGGCAGCTGGAAACACCATATATTTT	TRBJ1-3	TRBV7-2	-	-
CASSLGQGIEAFF	TGTGCCAGCAGCCTCGGACAGGGCATTGAAGCTTTCTTT	TRBJ1-1	TRBV7-2	TRBD1	-
CASSTPLLAGGYNEQFF	TGTGCCAGCAGCACCCCCCTACTAGCGGGAGGTTACAATGAGCAGTTCTTC	TRBJ2-1	TRBV28	TRBD2	-
CAGGNRGEKLFF	TGTGCCGGTGGTAATCGGGGTGAAAAACTGTTTTTT	TRBJ1-4	TRBV30	-	-
CASRLRGTSGNPLEQYF	TGCGCCAGCAGATTACGTGGGACTAGCGGGAACCCCCTCGAGCAGTACTTC	TRBJ2-7	TRBV10-2	TRBD2	-
CASIRRGAGEKLFF	TGTGCCAGCATAAGACGGGGGGCAGGTGAAAAACTGTTTTTT	TRBJ1-4	TRBV28	-	-
CASSLWGLANSYNEQFF	TGTGCCAGCAGCCTGTGGGGACTAGCGAATTCCTACAATGAGCAGTTCTTC	TRBJ2-1	TRBV28	TRBD2	-
CSPRQDPEETQYF	TGCAGCCCTCGACAGGACCCTGAAGAGACCCAGTACTTC	TRBJ2-5	TRBV29-1	-	-
CASRQGVYTEAFF	TGTGCCAGCAGACAGGGGGTTTACACTGAAGCTTTCTTT	TRBJ1-1	TRBV27	TRBD1	-
CASSGGIPGRETQYF	TGTGCCAGCAGCGGAGGTATCCCGGGTCGGGAGACCCAGTACTTC	TRBJ2-5	TRBV2	-	-
CASSRSGGGSYEQYF	TGTGCCAGCAGCCGCTCGGGCGGGGGTTCCTACGAGCAGTACTTC	TRBJ2-7	TRBV28	TRBD2	-
CASSLEQGHNSPLHF	TGTGCCAGCAGCTTGGAACAGGGGCATAATTCACCCCTCCACTTT	TRBJ1-6	TRBV5-6	TRBD1	-
CASSMVLAGVPRVGTDTQYF	TGTGCCAGTAGTATGGTCCTAGCGGGAGTTCCTCGGGTTGGCACAGATACGCAGTATTTT	TRBJ2-3	TRBV19	TRBD2	-
CASSLSVRQPLSYEQYF	TGTGCCAGCAGTTTAAGCGTGCGCCAGCCTTTATCCTACGAGCAGTACTTC	TRBJ2-7	TRBV28	-	few
CASSSLLTGLNYGYTF	TGTGCCAGCAGTTCCCTACTGACAGGCTTGAACTATGGCTACACCTTC	TRBJ1-2	TRBV27	-	-
CASSQFQASGEQYF	TGTGCCAGCAGCCAATTCCAGGCCTCCGGCGAGCAGTACTTC	TRBJ2-7	TRBV16	-	once
CASSSQGTSNTGELFF	TGTGCCAGCTCCTCACAGGGGACTTCCAACACCGGGGAGCTGTTTTTT	TRBJ2-2	TRBV18	-	-
CASSVGTGGNTIYF	TGTGCCAGCAGCGTCGGGACAGGGGGAAACACCATATATTTT	TRBJ1-3	TRBV7-9	TRBD1	-
CASSLIGVAGAGEQYF	TGCGCCAGCAGCTTGATCGGGGTAGCGGGAGCGGGCGAGCAGTACTTC	TRBJ2-7	TRBV5-1	TRBD2	-
CASSQLKGTGGYEQYF	TGTGCCAGCTCACAACTTAAGGGGACAGGGGGTTACGAGCAGTACTTC	TRBJ2-7	TRBV18	TRBD1	-
CASSWGQKETQYF	TGTGCCAGCAGCTGGGGACAGAAAGAGACCCAGTACTTC	TRBJ2-5	TRBV7-8	TRBD1	-
CASSPALAGGGNEQFF	TGTGCCAGCTCACCCGCACTAGCGGGAGGGGGTAATGAGCAGTTCTTC	TRBJ2-1	TRBV18	TRBD2	-
CASSNFDYITGNTIYF	TGTGCCAGCTCGAACTTCGACTATATCACTGGAAACACCATATATTTT	TRBJ1-3	TRBV18	-	-
CASSESRGQETQYF	TGTGCCAGCAGTGAATCCAGGGGACAAGAGACCCAGTACTTC	TRBJ2-5	TRBV2	-	-
CASSQVPSGTYEQYF	TGCGCCAGCAGCCAAGTACCTAGCGGAACCTACGAGCAGTACTTC	TRBJ2-7	TRBV4-1	TRBD2	once
CASSGQGANTEAFF	TGTGCCAGCAGTGGACAGGGGGCAAACACTGAAGCTTTCTTT	TRBJ1-1	TRBV28	TRBD1	few
CASSEFGQGVAEAFF	TGCGCCAGCAGTGAGTTCGGGCAGGGGGTGGCTGAAGCTTTCTTT	TRBJ1-1	TRBV10-1	TRBD1	once
CPSSDRQGLTYGYTF	TGTCCCAGCAGTGATCGGCAGGGTCTGACTTATGGCTACACCTTC	TRBJ1-2	TRBV25-1	-	-
CASSQVGLASDTQYF	TGCGCCAGCAGCCAAGTTGGGCTAGCATCAGATACGCAGTATTTT	TRBJ2-3	TRBV4-1	-	once